Listed below are T cell receptor beta chains from one sample, sequenced in a study of cytomegalovirus exposure and HLA in healthy donors. Assay: immunoSEQ multiplex PCR; the TCRdb copy retains only in-frame clones and omits some. The sample holds approximately 140,000 clones, approximately 82% seen once. Material for sequencing was PBMCs. These receptors were obtained from a man aged 40-50 years in good health and CMV-seronegative. The CDR3 runs from the conserved cysteine through the conserved F or W. The D gene is left open where the match is weak. Rows give clone size only sometimes, using once, few, many, or a class for an expanded clone.

j_call v_call clone_size d_call cdr3_nt cdr3_aa
TRBJ2-2 TRBV7-7 NA TRBD2 TGTGCCAGCAGCCCTACCCCGCGGGGGACCGGGGAGCTGTTTTTT CASSPTPRGTGELFF
TRBJ2-7 TRBV27 NA NA TGTGCCAGCAGTTCCTCCCGCGAGCAGTACTTC CASSSSREQYF
TRBJ1-1 TRBV7-9 NA NA TGTGCCAGCAGCTTACAGGGGAAGGACACTGAAGCTTTCTTT CASSLQGKDTEAFF
TRBJ1-2 TRBV28 NA TRBD1 TGTGCCAGCAGTCTTAATACAGGGGGCCCCTATGGCTACACCTTC CASSLNTGGPYGYTF
TRBJ1-4 TRBV6-1 NA NA TGTGCCAGCAGTGAAGAAGGAGGGGAATGGGCTTATGAAAAACTGTTTTTT CASSEEGGEWAYEKLFF
TRBJ1-5 TRBV19 NA NA TGTGCCAGTATGGGGGGTCGTCTTGAGCCCCAGCATTTT CASMGGRLEPQHF
TRBJ2-3 TRBV29-1 NA TRBD1 TGCAGCGTTGAATCCAGGGGGCGCACAGATACGCAGTATTTT CSVESRGRTDTQYF
TRBJ2-7 TRBV18 NA TRBD1 TGTGCCAGCTCACCGGGGACAGCCGGCTACGAGCAGTACTTC CASSPGTAGYEQYF
TRBJ1-2 TRBV30 NA NA TGTGCCTGGAGTTTCCCAGACCGGAGGAGCTATGGCTACACCTTC CAWSFPDRRSYGYTF
TRBJ2-7 TRBV9 NA NA TGTGCCAGCAGCGTAGGTGGGGGCACCTACGAGCAGTACTTC CASSVGGGTYEQYF
TRBJ1-1 TRBV5-1 NA NA TGCGCCAGCAGCTTAAAAACAGGCGACACTGAAGCTTTCTTT CASSLKTGDTEAFF
TRBJ1-4 TRBV27 NA TRBD1 TGTGCCAGCAGTTCGACAGGGTTTGCAACTAATGAAAAACTGTTTTTT CASSSTGFATNEKLFF
TRBJ2-1 TRBV28 NA TRBD1 TGTGCCAGCAGTTCCGACAGGGGAGCGGATGTCGATGAGCAGTTCTTC CASSSDRGADVDEQFF
TRBJ2-7 TRBV4-3 few NA TGCGCCAGCAGCCAAGATGGTTCACATTCATACGAGCAGTACTTC CASSQDGSHSYEQYF
TRBJ2-5 TRBV18 NA TRBD2 TGTGCCAGCTCACCTAGACTAGCCTCCTGGGGGGAGACCCAGTACTTC CASSPRLASWGETQYF
TRBJ2-7 TRBV7-9 NA NA TGTGCCAGCAGCTTAGAGGAGAATATCTACGAGCAGTACTTC CASSLEENIYEQYF
TRBJ1-5 TRBV6-6 NA NA TGTGCCAGCAGTTACTCGAAAGGGAGGGGCAATCAGCCCCAGCATTTT CASSYSKGRGNQPQHF
TRBJ2-7 TRBV7-2 NA NA TGTGCCAGCAGCTCCACCTACGAGCAGTACTTC CASSSTYEQYF
TRBJ1-1 TRBV7-8 NA NA TGCGCCAGCAGCTTTAGTGAGGGAACTGAAGCTTTCTTT CASSFSEGTEAFF
TRBJ1-1 TRBV28 NA NA TGTGCCAGCGGGTTAGGACAGATGAACACTGAAGCTTTCTTT CASGLGQMNTEAFF
TRBJ2-7 TRBV4-3 NA TRBD2 TGCGCCAGCAGCCAAGATACTAGCGGGGTATACGAGCAGTACTTC CASSQDTSGVYEQYF
TRBJ2-7 TRBV9 NA TRBD2 TGTGCCAGCAGCGTTAGCGGGGCTTCCTACGAGCAGTACTTC CASSVSGASYEQYF
TRBJ2-7 TRBV2 NA NA TGTGCCAGCACCACAGGGAGCTACGAGCAGTACTTC CASTTGSYEQYF
TRBJ2-2 TRBV4-3 NA NA TGCGCCAGCAGCCAAGAAAGACCCGTGCAGGGCGACACCGGGGAGCTGTTTTTT CASSQERPVQGDTGELFF
TRBJ2-2 TRBV9 NA NA TGTGCCAGCAGCCTCCGATGGGGGGCCGGGGAGCTGTTTTTT CASSLRWGAGELFF
TRBJ2-5 TRBV28 NA NA TGTGCCAGCAGTTTAGTTCAGGGTGGCGAGACCCAGTACTTC CASSLVQGGETQYF
TRBJ2-7 TRBV10-1 NA NA TGCGCCAGTAGACAGGAGCGTCGGTTCGAGCAGTACTTC CASRQERRFEQYF
TRBJ2-7 TRBV7-2 NA TRBD1 TGTGCCAGCAGCTTAGAGGGACAGGGGACTGCCTACGAGCAGTACTTC CASSLEGQGTAYEQYF
TRBJ1-2 TRBV15 NA NA TGTGCCACCAGCGAATCAGGGGTTGGCTACACCTTC CATSESGVGYTF